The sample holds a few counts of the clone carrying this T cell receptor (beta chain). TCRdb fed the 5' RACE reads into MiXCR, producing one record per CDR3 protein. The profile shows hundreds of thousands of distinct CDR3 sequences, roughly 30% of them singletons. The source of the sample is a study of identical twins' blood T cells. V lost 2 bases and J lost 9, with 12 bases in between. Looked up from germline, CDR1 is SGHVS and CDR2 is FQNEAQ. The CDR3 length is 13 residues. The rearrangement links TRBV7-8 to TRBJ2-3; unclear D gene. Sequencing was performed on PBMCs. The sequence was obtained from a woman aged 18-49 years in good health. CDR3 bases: TGTGCCAGCAGCTTAATCGCGTTCCGGACGCAGTATTTT. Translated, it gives CASSLIAFRTQYF.